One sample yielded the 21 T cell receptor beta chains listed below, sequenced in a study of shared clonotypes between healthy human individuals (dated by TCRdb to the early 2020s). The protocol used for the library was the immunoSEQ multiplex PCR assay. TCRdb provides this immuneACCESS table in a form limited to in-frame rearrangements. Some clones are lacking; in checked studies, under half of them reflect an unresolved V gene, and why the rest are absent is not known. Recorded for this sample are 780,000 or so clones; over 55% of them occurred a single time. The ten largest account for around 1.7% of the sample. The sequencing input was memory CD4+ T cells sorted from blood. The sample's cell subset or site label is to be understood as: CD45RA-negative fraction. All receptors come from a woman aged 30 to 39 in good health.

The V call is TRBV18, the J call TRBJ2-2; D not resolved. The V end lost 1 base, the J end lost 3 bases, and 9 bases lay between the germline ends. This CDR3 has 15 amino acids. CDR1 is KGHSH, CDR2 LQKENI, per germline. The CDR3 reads CASSPRQRDTGELFF. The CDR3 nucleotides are TGTGCCAGCTCACCACGACAACGGGACACCGGGGAGCTGTTTTTT. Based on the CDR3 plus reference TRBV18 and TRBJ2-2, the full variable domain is NAGVMQNPRHLVRRRGQEARLRCSPMKGHSHVYWYRQLPEEGLKFMVYLQKENIIDESGMPKERFSAEFPKEGPSILRIQQVVRGDSAAYFCASSPRQRDTGELFFGEGSRLTVL.

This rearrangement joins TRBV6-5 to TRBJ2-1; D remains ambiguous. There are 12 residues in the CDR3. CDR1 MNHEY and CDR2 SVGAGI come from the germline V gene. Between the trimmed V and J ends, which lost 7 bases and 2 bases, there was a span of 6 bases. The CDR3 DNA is TGTGCCAGCATCTCAGCCTACAATGAGCAGTTCTTC. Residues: CASISAYNEQFF.

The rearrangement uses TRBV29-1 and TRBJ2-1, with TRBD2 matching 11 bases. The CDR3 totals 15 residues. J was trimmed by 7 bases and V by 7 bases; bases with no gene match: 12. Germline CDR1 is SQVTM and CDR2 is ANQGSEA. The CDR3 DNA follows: TGCAGCGGGTCGGGGGGACTAGCGGCTAGGAATGAGCAGTTCTTC. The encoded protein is CSGSGGLAARNEQFF.

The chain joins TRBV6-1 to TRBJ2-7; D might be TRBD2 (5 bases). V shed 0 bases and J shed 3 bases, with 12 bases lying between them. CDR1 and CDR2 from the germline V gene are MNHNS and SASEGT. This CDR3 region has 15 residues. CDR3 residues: CASSEAERLNYEQYF. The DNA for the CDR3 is TGTGCCAGCAGTGAAGCTGAGCGGCTGAACTACGAGCAGTACTTC.

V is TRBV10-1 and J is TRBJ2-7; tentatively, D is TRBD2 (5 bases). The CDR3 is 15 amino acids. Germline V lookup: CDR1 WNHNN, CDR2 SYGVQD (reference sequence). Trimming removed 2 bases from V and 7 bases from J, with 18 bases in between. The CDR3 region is CASSERRSPPGEQYF. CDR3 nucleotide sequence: TGCGCCAGCAGTGAGCGGAGGAGCCCGCCCGGGGAGCAGTACTTC.

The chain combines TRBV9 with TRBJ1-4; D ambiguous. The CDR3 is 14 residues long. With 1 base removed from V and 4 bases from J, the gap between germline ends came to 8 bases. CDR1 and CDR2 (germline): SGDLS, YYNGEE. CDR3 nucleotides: TGTGCCAGCAGCGTAACGGTGATTAATGAAAAACTGTTTTTT. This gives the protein CASSVTVINEKLFF.

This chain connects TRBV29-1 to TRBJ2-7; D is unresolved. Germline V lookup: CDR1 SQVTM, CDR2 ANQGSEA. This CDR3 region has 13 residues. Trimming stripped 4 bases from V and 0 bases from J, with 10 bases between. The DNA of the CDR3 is TGCAGCGTTGTAAGCGTCCTCTCCTACGAGCAGTACTTC. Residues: CSVVSVLSYEQYF.

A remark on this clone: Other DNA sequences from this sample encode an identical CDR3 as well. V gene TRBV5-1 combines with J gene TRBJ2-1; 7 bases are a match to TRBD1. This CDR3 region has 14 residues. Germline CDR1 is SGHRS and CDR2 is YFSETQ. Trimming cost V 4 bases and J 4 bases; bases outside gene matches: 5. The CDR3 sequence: CASSPGTAYNEQFF. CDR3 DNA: TGCGCCAGCAGCCCCGGGACAGCTTACAATGAGCAGTTCTTC.

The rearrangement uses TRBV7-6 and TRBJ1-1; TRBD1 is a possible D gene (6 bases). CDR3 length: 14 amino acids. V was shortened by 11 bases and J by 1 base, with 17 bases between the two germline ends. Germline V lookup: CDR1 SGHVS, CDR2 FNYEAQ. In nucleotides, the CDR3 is TGTGCCGTAGCGCCCCAGACAGGGAACACTGAAGCTTTCTTT. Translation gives CAVAPQTGNTEAFF.

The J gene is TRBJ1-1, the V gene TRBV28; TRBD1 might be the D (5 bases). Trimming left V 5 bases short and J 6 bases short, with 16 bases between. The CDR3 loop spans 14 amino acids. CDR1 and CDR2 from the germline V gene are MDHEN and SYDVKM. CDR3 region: CASSPATGGAEAFF. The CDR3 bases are TGTGCCAGCAGTCCCGCCACCGGGGGAGCTGAAGCTTTCTTT.

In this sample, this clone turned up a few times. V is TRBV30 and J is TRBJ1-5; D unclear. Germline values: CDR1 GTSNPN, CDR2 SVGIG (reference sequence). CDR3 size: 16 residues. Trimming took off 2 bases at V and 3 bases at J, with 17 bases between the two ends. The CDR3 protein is CAWSKAGNLINQPQHF. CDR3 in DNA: TGTGCCTGGAGTAAGGCTGGGAATCTCATCAATCAGCCCCAGCATTTT.

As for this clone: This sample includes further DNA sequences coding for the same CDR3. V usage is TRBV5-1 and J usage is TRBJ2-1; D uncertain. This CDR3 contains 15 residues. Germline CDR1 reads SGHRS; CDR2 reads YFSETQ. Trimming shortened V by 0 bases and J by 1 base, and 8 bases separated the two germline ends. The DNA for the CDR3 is TGCGCCAGCAGCTTGGCCTCGGCTTCCTACAATGAGCAGTTCTTC. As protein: CASSLASASYNEQFF.

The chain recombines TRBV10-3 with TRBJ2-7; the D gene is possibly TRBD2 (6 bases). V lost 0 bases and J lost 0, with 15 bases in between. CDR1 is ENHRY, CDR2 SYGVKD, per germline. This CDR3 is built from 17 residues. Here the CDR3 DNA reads TGTGCCATCAGTGAGTCGTGGCTAGCGTCGAACTCCTACGAGCAGTACTTC. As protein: CAISESWLASNSYEQYF.

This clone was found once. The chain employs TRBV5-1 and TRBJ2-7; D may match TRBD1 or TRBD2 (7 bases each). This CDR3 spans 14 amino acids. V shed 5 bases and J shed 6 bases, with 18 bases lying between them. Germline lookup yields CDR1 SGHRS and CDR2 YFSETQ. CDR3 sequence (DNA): TGCGCCAGCAGTCAAACCACAGGGGAGGGCGAGCAGTACTTC. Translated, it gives CASSQTTGEGEQYF.

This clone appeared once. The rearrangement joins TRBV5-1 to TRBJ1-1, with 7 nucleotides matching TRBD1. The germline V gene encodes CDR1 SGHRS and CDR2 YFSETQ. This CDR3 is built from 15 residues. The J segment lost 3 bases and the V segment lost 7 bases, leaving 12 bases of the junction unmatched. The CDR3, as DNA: TGCGCCAGCGCCGGGACAGCCACCCCCCACACTGAAGCTTTCTTT. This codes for CASAGTATPHTEAFF.

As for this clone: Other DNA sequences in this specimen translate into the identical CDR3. The CDR3 region is CASSLNTGELFF. CDR3 DNA sequence: TGCGCCAGCAGCCTTAACACCGGGGAGCTGTTTTTT. This chain connects TRBV5-1 to TRBJ2-2; D ambiguous. Looked up from germline, CDR1 is SGHRS and CDR2 is YFSETQ. V was shortened by 4 bases and J by 2 bases, with 3 bases between the two germline ends. CDR3 length: 12 amino acids.

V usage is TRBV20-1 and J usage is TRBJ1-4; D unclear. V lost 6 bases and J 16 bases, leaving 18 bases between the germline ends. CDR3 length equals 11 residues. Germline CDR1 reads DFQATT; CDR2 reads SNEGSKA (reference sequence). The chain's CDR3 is CSAPPYIAPFF. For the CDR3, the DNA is TGCAGTGCCCCTCCGTACATTGCTCCGTTTTTT.

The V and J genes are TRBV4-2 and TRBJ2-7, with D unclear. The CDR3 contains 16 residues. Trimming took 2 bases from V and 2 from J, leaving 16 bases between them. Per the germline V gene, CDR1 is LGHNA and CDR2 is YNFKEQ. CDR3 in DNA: TGTGCCAGCAGCCAAAGATGGATGGGGTCCCCCTACGAGCAGTACTTC. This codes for CASSQRWMGSPYEQYF.

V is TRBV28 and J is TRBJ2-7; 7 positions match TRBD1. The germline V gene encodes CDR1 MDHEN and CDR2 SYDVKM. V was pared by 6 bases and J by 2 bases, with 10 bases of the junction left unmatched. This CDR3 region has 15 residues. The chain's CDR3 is CASSRGQVIPYEQYF. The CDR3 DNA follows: TGTGCCAGCAGCCGAGGACAGGTAATCCCCTACGAGCAGTACTTC.

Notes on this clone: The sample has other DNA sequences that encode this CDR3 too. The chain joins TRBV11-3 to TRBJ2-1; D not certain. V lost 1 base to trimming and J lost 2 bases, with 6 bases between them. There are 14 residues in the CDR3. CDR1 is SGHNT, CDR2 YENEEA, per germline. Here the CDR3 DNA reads TGTGCCAGCAGCTTAGGGGGTACCTACAATGAGCAGTTCTTC. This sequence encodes CASSLGGTYNEQFF.

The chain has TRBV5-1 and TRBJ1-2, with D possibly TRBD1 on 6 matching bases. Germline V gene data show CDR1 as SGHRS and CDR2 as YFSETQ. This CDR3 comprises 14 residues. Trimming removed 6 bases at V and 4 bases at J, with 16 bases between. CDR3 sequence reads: CASTEPGAFYGYTF. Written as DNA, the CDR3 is TGCGCCAGCACCGAACCGGGGGCTTTCTATGGCTACACCTTC.